This T cell receptor (beta chain) stems from a study of OX40 agonist ivuxolimab in advanced cancers. Background on the study: Patients were infused with ivuxolimab every 2 weeks at 0.01 to 10 mg/kg.

The germline CDR1 and CDR2 sequences are WSHSY and SAAADI. The CDR3 runs to 13 residues. Trimming cost V 3 bases and J 1 base, with 3 bases left between them. Generated by immunoSEQ multiplex PCR, the TCRdb table keeps only in-frame clones and is missing some. The data contain around 90,000 clones, about 90% of them seen just once; the ten biggest clones take up 0.95% to 1.3%. Comments on this clone: Other DNA variants within this sample encode the same CDR3.

The TCR sequence derives from an adult with an advanced solid tumor such as melanoma, head and neck, liver or kidney cancer. This sample comprised CD4+ or CD8+ T cells sorted from blood, obtained in a trial of the OX40 agonist ivuxolimab. The rearrangement joins TRBV10-2 to TRBJ2-2; no clear D. CDR3 DNA sequence: TGCGCCAGCAGTGAACAGAACACCGGGGAGCTGTTTTTT. Encoded protein: CASSEQNTGELFF.